Listed below are T cell receptor beta chains from one sample, sequenced in a study of shared clonotypes between healthy human individuals. The assay was immunoSEQ multiplex PCR, and TCRdb's table has in-frame clones only and misses some. The data contain roughly 2.6 million clones, more than 80% of them singletons. Sequencing was performed on naive CD4+ T cells sorted from blood. These receptors came from a man between 18 and 29 years old in good health. The CDR3 runs from the conserved cysteine through the conserved F or W. D genes are given only for firm matches. Clone size is shown for a subset of rows, as once, few, many or a class of expanded clone.

clone size	V gene	J gene	D gene	CDR3 protein	CDR3 DNA
NA	TRBV5-3	TRBJ1-5	NA	CARSLPGPNSNQPQHF	TGTGCCAGAAGTTTGCCAGGGCCGAATAGCAATCAGCCCCAGCATTTT
NA	TRBV5-4	TRBJ1-1	TRBD1	CASSTIQGKTEAFF	TGTGCCAGCAGCACCATACAGGGGAAAACTGAAGCTTTCTTT
few	TRBV7-6	TRBJ1-1	NA	CASSSQGGTEAFF	TGTGCCAGCAGCTCCCAGGGTGGGACTGAAGCTTTCTTT
NA	TRBV11-2	TRBJ2-7	NA	CASSLGTSGEQYF	TGTGCCAGCAGCTTAGGGACCTCTGGAGAGCAGTACTTC
NA	TRBV5-4	TRBJ2-5	TRBD2	CASSLLAGGLKQETQYF	TGTGCCAGCAGCTTATTAGCGGGGGGGCTTAAGCAAGAGACCCAGTACTTC
NA	TRBV5-4	TRBJ2-1	TRBD1	CASSLGQGPEQFF	TGTGCCAGCAGCTTGGGACAGGGGCCTGAGCAGTTCTTC
NA	TRBV10-3	TRBJ1-2	TRBD1	CAISEPGQAVGGYTF	TGTGCCATCAGTGAGCCGGGACAGGCGGTAGGTGGCTACACCTTC
NA	TRBV19	TRBJ1-3	NA	CASNTVSSGNTIYF	TGTGCCAGTAACACAGTCTCCTCTGGAAACACCATATATTTT
NA	TRBV7-8	TRBJ2-3	TRBD2	CASSLVAGGRGDTQYF	TGTGCCAGCAGCTTAGTTGCGGGGGGCCGGGGAGATACGCAGTATTTT
NA	TRBV6-6	TRBJ2-7	NA	CASSPGQPPVEQYF	TGTGCCAGCAGTCCGGGACAACCTCCCGTCGAGCAGTACTTC
few	TRBV15	TRBJ2-7	NA	CATSRGQAPYEQYF	TGTGCCACCAGCAGGGGGCAGGCACCCTACGAGCAGTACTTC
NA	TRBV11-2	TRBJ2-1	TRBD2	CASSSAGTSGGYNEQFF	TGTGCCAGCAGCTCAGCCGGGACTAGCGGGGGTTACAATGAGCAGTTCTTC
NA	TRBV5-1	TRBJ1-1	NA	CASSLAAGAVTEAFF	TGCGCCAGCAGCTTGGCCGCGGGGGCCGTCACTGAAGCTTTCTTT
NA	TRBV2	TRBJ2-3	TRBD2	CASQLAGGGNTQYF	TGTGCCAGTCAACTAGCGGGAGGGGGGAATACGCAGTATTTT
NA	TRBV21-1	TRBJ1-5	NA	CASSGQAIPNQPQHF	TGTGCCAGCAGCGGTCAGGCGATACCTAATCAGCCCCAGCATTTT
NA	TRBV15	TRBJ2-2	NA	CATMSEIHTGELFF	TGTGCCACCATGAGCGAAATTCACACCGGGGAGCTGTTTTTT
NA	TRBV7-9	TRBJ2-3	NA	CASSLELTVFVDTQYF	TGTGCCAGCAGCTTAGAACTGACGGTTTTTGTGGATACGCAGTATTTT
NA	TRBV15	TRBJ2-7	TRBD1	CATRNGQGLHEQYF	TGTGCCACCAGAAACGGACAGGGGTTACACGAGCAGTACTTC
NA	TRBV5-6	TRBJ2-1	TRBD1	CASSPGTGFDNEQFF	TGTGCCAGCAGCCCTGGGACAGGGTTTGACAATGAGCAGTTCTTC
NA	TRBV18	TRBJ2-2	TRBD1	CASSPPGQGSTGELFF	TGTGCCAGCTCACCACCAGGACAGGGGTCTACCGGGGAGCTGTTTTTT
NA	TRBV18	TRBJ2-3	TRBD1	CASSPEVRTGRTDTQYF	TGTGCCAGCTCACCCGAGGTGAGGACAGGGCGCACAGATACGCAGTATTTT
NA	TRBV27	TRBJ1-1	NA	CASRPLGGLGTEAFF	TGTGCCAGCAGACCCCTGGGGGGGCTCGGCACTGAAGCTTTCTTT
NA	TRBV28	TRBJ2-5	NA	CASSPNLGNQETQYF	TGTGCCAGCAGCCCCAATTTGGGTAACCAAGAGACCCAGTACTTC
NA	TRBV18	TRBJ2-7	NA	CASSPPEQHEQYF	TGTGCCAGCTCACCACCTGAACAGCACGAGCAGTACTTC
NA	TRBV19	TRBJ1-1	TRBD1	CASSTIDRGTEAFF	TGTGCCAGTAGTACTATCGACAGGGGCACTGAAGCTTTCTTT
few	TRBV9	TRBJ1-5	NA	CASSVDALRNQPQHF	TGTGCCAGCAGCGTAGACGCCCTCCGCAATCAGCCCCAGCATTTT
NA	TRBV10-3	TRBJ2-5	NA	CAISEQETQYF	TGTGCCATCAGTGAACAAGAGACCCAGTACTTC
NA	TRBV9	TRBJ2-3	TRBD2	CASSVEGGRRSTDTQYF	TGTGCCAGCAGCGTAGAGGGCGGGAGAAGGAGCACAGATACGCAGTATTTT
NA	TRBV28	TRBJ2-5	NA	CASSLSQGIIGTQYF	TGTGCCAGCAGTTTATCCCAGGGGATCATCGGGACCCAGTACTTC
NA	TRBV30	TRBJ2-7	NA	CAWSGGLFSYEQYF	TGTGCCTGGAGTGGAGGGCTTTTTTCCTACGAGCAGTACTTC
NA	TRBV2	TRBJ1-5	TRBD1	CASSVDRFSNQPQHF	TGTGCCAGCAGTGTGGACAGGTTTAGCAATCAGCCCCAGCATTTT
NA	TRBV18	TRBJ2-5	TRBD2	CASSPPTSGRAGETQYF	TGTGCCAGCTCACCACCGACTAGCGGGAGGGCCGGAGAGACCCAGTACTTC
NA	TRBV18	TRBJ2-7	TRBD2	CASSPPGLAGGYEQYF	TGTGCCAGCTCACCACCGGGACTAGCGGGGGGCTACGAGCAGTACTTC
NA	TRBV28	TRBJ1-2	NA	CASEQQPYGYTF	TGTGCCAGCGAGCAACAACCCTATGGCTACACCTTC
NA	TRBV30	TRBJ2-7	NA	CASGPERLEQYF	TGTGCCTCGGGTCCCGAACGGCTCGAGCAGTACTTC
NA	TRBV5-4	TRBJ1-2	TRBD1	CASSLYDREYGYTF	TGTGCCAGCAGCTTGTATGACAGGGAATATGGCTACACCTTC
NA	TRBV6-5	TRBJ2-3	NA	CASSPGLPTDTQYF	TGTGCCAGCAGCCCTGGACTACCCACAGATACGCAGTATTTT
NA	TRBV2	TRBJ2-1	TRBD2	CASTQLAGLINEQFF	TGTGCCAGCACCCAACTAGCGGGGTTGATCAATGAGCAGTTCTTC
NA	TRBV5-1	TRBJ2-5	NA	CASSLAPGTDETQYF	TGCGCCAGCAGCTTGGCCCCAGGTACAGACGAGACCCAGTACTTC
NA	TRBV2	TRBJ2-3	TRBD2	CATSGLAGLGFTDTQYF	TGTGCCACATCGGGACTAGCGGGACTCGGATTTACAGATACGCAGTATTTT
NA	TRBV5-1	TRBJ2-5	NA	CASSFITGKETQYF	TGCGCCAGCAGCTTCATAACAGGAAAAGAGACCCAGTACTTC
once	TRBV7-2	TRBJ2-4	TRBD2	CASSPRTSGKNIQYF	TGTGCCAGCAGCCCCAGGACTAGCGGGAAAAACATTCAGTACTTC
NA	TRBV5-4	TRBJ2-5	NA	CASSLGVAATQETQYF	TGTGCCAGCAGCTTGGGAGTCGCAGCTACCCAAGAGACCCAGTACTTC
NA	TRBV6-6	TRBJ1-1	NA	CASPPGGGGTEAFF	TGTGCCAGCCCCCCCGGAGGGGGGGGCACTGAAGCTTTCTTT
NA	TRBV20-1	TRBJ1-4	NA	CSAPEGEKLFF	TGCAGTGCTCCCGAAGGGGAAAAACTGTTTTTT
NA	TRBV11-3	TRBJ1-3	TRBD1	CASSLGQRNTIYF	TGTGCCAGCAGCCTGGGACAGAGGAACACCATATATTTT
NA	TRBV6-1	TRBJ2-2	NA	CASSEGAGVVLAGELFF	TGTGCCAGCAGTGAAGGGGCGGGTGTGGTATTGGCCGGGGAGCTGTTTTTT
NA	TRBV6-5	TRBJ1-2	TRBD1	CASRSTGGGGYTF	TGTGCCAGCAGATCCACAGGGGGAGGTGGCTACACCTTC
NA	TRBV11-2	TRBJ2-7	NA	CASAKLIGQTYEQYF	TGTGCCAGCGCCAAATTAATCGGACAAACCTACGAGCAGTACTTC